These T cell receptor beta chains were read from a single sample in a study of OX40 agonist ivuxolimab in advanced cancers. Some clones are missing from TCRdb's copy, which holds only in-frame ones; the method was immunoSEQ multiplex PCR. The top ten hold approximately 20% of the sample, which has 36,000 or so clones, 60% to 80% seen once. The specimen was CD4+ or CD8+ T cells sorted from blood, collected in a trial of the OX40 agonist ivuxolimab. The receptor set was obtained from an adult with an advanced solid tumor such as melanoma, head and neck, liver or kidney cancer. Each CDR3 is given with its conserved first and last residue.

TRBJ2-1	TRBV7-9	CATPRGGRYGNEQFF
TRBJ2-6	TRBV7-9	CASSPGPGGATVLTF
TRBJ1-4	TRBV11-3	CASSPSRRTAYPNEKLFF
TRBJ2-2	TRBV9	CASSVEGAGGGLSGELFF
TRBJ2-3	TRBV29-1	CSVEPLAGLTDTQYF
TRBJ1-2	TRBV5-6	CASSLWGNRVHGYTF
TRBJ2-7	TRBV15	CATSTGTSGSYEQYF
TRBJ2-3	TRBV10-3	CAISEGQKFTDTQYF
TRBJ1-5	TRBV27	CASGIYSNQPQHF
TRBJ2-6	TRBV7-9	CASMDGANVLTF
TRBJ2-7	TRBV5-1	CASSLAGTYEQYF
TRBJ2-7	TRBV4-3	CASSQDIGTVYEQYF
TRBJ1-2	TRBV6-6	CASEGAGYGYTF
TRBJ2-3	TRBV18	CASSRTGSGTDTQYF
TRBJ2-1	TRBV25-1	CASSELEDSYNEQFF
TRBJ1-1	TRBV28	CASSPLGQGNTEAFF
TRBJ1-1	TRBV2	CASTDMRAVAFF
TRBJ2-2	TRBV6-6	CASTTVAGAGELFF
TRBJ2-5	TRBV27	CASRPTGGGETQYF
TRBJ2-1	TRBV9	CASSVADASYNEQFF
TRBJ2-1	TRBV2	CASSLRLAGDHNEQFF
TRBJ2-7	TRBV28	CASSLVQGIYEQYF
TRBJ2-7	TRBV28	CASSSRQFFTYEQYF
TRBJ2-7	TRBV7-9	CASSHFAGGPSYEQYF
TRBJ2-1	TRBV7-9	CASSLDRTRNNEQFF
TRBJ1-2	TRBV7-9	CASSPRGQGANYGYTF
TRBJ2-1	TRBV25-1	CASSGGTSSYNEQFF
TRBJ2-2	TRBV4-3	CASSQDSRHTGELFF
TRBJ1-6	TRBV2	CASSAGRTNSPLHF
TRBJ1-6	TRBV7-2	CASSQSGFSPLHF
TRBJ2-7	TRBV6-6	CASSFPGDYEQYF
TRBJ2-3	TRBV4-2	CASSQDTDTQYF
TRBJ1-1	TRBV4-2	CASSHGGSTEAFF
TRBJ2-3	TRBV27	CASSSDDRDPRADTQYF
TRBJ2-5	TRBV7-8	CASSLVAGLETQYF
TRBJ2-7	TRBV11-2	CASSLGAQPQYYEQYF
TRBJ2-7	TRBV7-6	CASSLAGGPDEQYF
TRBJ2-1	TRBV6-5	CASSMTGNYNEQFF
TRBJ1-4	TRBV27	CASSRGEKLFF
TRBJ2-1	TRBV7-8	CASSPRDRFNEQFF
TRBJ2-7	TRBV27	CASSPPSYEQYF
TRBJ1-5	TRBV4-1	CASRWEANLSNQPQHF